This TCR beta chain was retrieved from a study of blood T cell repertoires in COVID-19. Study details: From the United States, Italy and Spain came samples of acute and convalescent COVID-19.

The data were produced by immunoSEQ multiplex PCR, yet TCRdb's version contains in-frame clones alone and is incomplete. The table records around 190,000 clones, less than 90% of them present only once. The germline V gene has CDR1 SQVTM and CDR2 ANQGSEA. Trimming took 4 bases from V and 1 from J; bases not matched to a gene: 3. CDR3 length: 14 residues. Participants were placed into cohorts based on the clinical history they reported. The study recruited exposed participants who had met a COVID-19 case within 2 weeks before entry. V usage is TRBV29-1 and J usage is TRBJ1-3, with 8 bases matching TRBD1. Sequencing input: PBMCs or T cells enriched from blood (not recorded which). The receptor was derived from a woman aged 25 to 39 who had been exposed to COVID-19. CDR3 amino acids: CSVAGGNSGNTIYF. In nucleotides, the CDR3 is TGCAGCGTTGCAGGGGGCAATTCTGGAAACACCATATATTTT.